This entry lists 24 T cell receptor beta chains sequenced from one sample in a study of cytomegalovirus exposure and HLA in healthy donors. Primers for the PCR totalled 60 Vbeta and 13 Jbeta. Clones were read by immunoSEQ multiplex PCR, and TCRdb kept only the in-frame ones, dropping some. The data hold roughly 200,000 clones, with over 60% observed a single time. Input material: PBMCs. The receptors were gathered from a woman aged 25 to 45 in good health and CMV-seropositive.

The chain uses TRBV4-1 and TRBJ2-1; possible D gene TRBD1, 6 bases. This CDR3 region has 16 residues. V was cut by 1 base and J by 4 bases, with 14 bases left in between. Germline loops: CDR1 MGHRA, CDR2 YSYEKL. In DNA, the CDR3 is TGCGCCAGCAGCCAAGTTGAGGGGGTTCCTTACAATGAGCAGTTCTTC. This sequence encodes CASSQVEGVPYNEQFF.

V and J are TRBV7-9 and TRBJ2-7; a weak D match, TRBD1 (5 bases). The CDR3 length is 14 residues. Between the trimmed V and J ends, which lost 1 base and 1 base, there was a span of 8 bases. Germline CDR1 SEHNR, CDR2 FQNEAQ (reference sequence). For the CDR3, the DNA is TGTGCCAGCAGCTTAGAGGCAGGGTCCTACGAGCAGTACTTC. Protein: CASSLEAGSYEQYF.

This sequence joins TRBV7-9 and TRBJ1-3, with 8 bases matching TRBD1. V dropped 5 bases and J dropped 6; count of bases not matched to a gene: 3. There are 13 residues in the CDR3. Germline V gives CDR1 SEHNR, CDR2 FQNEAQ (reference sequence). This chain's CDR3 is CASSPTGVNTIYF. The CDR3, as DNA: TGTGCCAGCAGCCCGACAGGGGTAAACACCATATATTTT.

The rearrangement joins TRBV9 to TRBJ2-1; tentatively, D is TRBD1 (6 bases). CDR3 length equals 16 residues. CDR1 and CDR2 (germline): SGDLS, YYNGEE. The V end was cut by 3 bases, the J end by 6 bases, with 19 bases between. The CDR3 DNA sequence: TGTGCCAGCAGCGCCACCCCTATGACAGGCCTCAATGAGCAGTTCTTC. Its translation is CASSATPMTGLNEQFF.

The table lists this clone with a few counts. The V and J genes are TRBV19 and TRBJ1-4, with no clear D. This CDR3 has 15 residues. CDR1 is LNHDA, CDR2 SQIVND, per germline (reference sequence). V was pared by 8 bases and J by 2 bases, with 15 bases between. CDR3 nucleotides: TGTGCCAGTTGTTGTCGCGGTCCTACTAATGAAAAACTGTTTTTT. This codes for CASCCRGPTNEKLFF.

This clone was observed a few times. The gene calls are TRBV7-2 and TRBJ2-7; D possibly corresponds to TRBD1 (6 bases). Germline V gives CDR1 SGHTA, CDR2 FQGNSA. Trimming took off 1 base at V and 8 bases at J, with 21 bases between the two ends. The CDR3 runs to 16 residues. The CDR3 region is CASSLVTIDRTKKQYF. The CDR3 coding sequence is TGTGCCAGCAGCTTAGTAACGATTGACAGGACAAAAAAGCAGTACTTC.

This sequence joins TRBV4-3 and TRBJ1-3, with D possibly matching TRBD1 (5 bases). This CDR3 is built from 17 residues. In germline, CDR1 is LGHNA, CDR2 YSLEER. The germline V and J ends were trimmed by 0 bases and 4 bases, with 16 bases remaining between them. The chain's CDR3 is CASSQEPGGFRGNTIYF. The CDR3 bases are TGCGCCAGCAGCCAAGAACCGGGGGGGTTCCGGGGAAACACCATATATTTT.

V gene TRBV7-9 combines with J gene TRBJ2-7; 11 bases align to TRBD1. The CDR3 loop spans 15 amino acids. Germline V gene sequence: CDR1 SEHNR, CDR2 FQNEAQ (reference sequence). Trimming took 5 bases from V and 1 from J; bases not matched to a gene: 4. The CDR3 region has the DNA TGTGCCAGCAGCGTGGGGACAGGGGGTTCCTACGAGCAGTACTTC. Amino acids: CASSVGTGGSYEQYF.

This sequence joins TRBV4-2 and TRBJ2-1; 10 nucleotides agree with TRBD2. The CDR3 has 20 amino acids. The trim removed 0 bases at V and 1 base at J, leaving 12 bases unmatched. Germline CDR1 and CDR2: LGHNA and YNFKEQ. CDR3 in DNA: TGTGCCAGCAGCCAAGATAGGGCTAGCGGGAGAGTAGGATCCTACAATGAGCAGTTCTTC. It codes for CASSQDRASGRVGSYNEQFF.

The V and J genes are TRBV5-1 and TRBJ2-5; D unresolved. CDR1 is SGHRS, CDR2 YFSETQ, per germline. V was trimmed by 6 bases and J by 4 bases, leaving 13 bases between them. The CDR3 is made up of 13 amino acids. This chain's CDR3 is CASMRTPGETQYF. The CDR3, as DNA: TGCGCCAGCATGAGAACCCCGGGAGAGACCCAGTACTTC.

The genes are TRBV5-1 and TRBJ2-5; maybe TRBD2 (6 bases). The CDR3 extends over 14 amino acids. The germline CDR1 and CDR2 sequences are SGHRS and YFSETQ. The V gene lost 1 base and the J gene lost 5 bases, with 12 bases spanning the gap. The CDR3 region has the DNA TGCGCCAGCAGCTTGCGAGGAGGGGAGGAGACCCAGTACTTC. Protein product: CASSLRGGEETQYF.

The J gene is TRBJ2-3, the V gene TRBV6-5; 11 positions agree with TRBD2. V was pared by 6 bases and J by 1 base, with 0 bases of the junction left unmatched. Germline V gene data show CDR1 as MNHEY and CDR2 as SVGAGI. CDR3 length: 14 amino acids. CDR3 DNA: TGTGCCAGCAGACTAGCGGGGGGCACAGATACGCAGTATTTT. Protein: CASRLAGGTDTQYF.

The V and J genes are TRBV7-9 and TRBJ1-2; 7 bases align to TRBD1. Germline trimming cut 1 base from V and 6 bases from J; bases unmatched to any gene: 5. Germline CDR1 is SEHNR and CDR2 is FQNEAQ (reference sequence). The length of the CDR3 is 14 residues. In DNA, the CDR3 is TGTGCCAGCAGCTTAGTACCAACAGGGGATGGCTACACCTTC. Its translation: CASSLVPTGDGYTF.

The CDR3 loop is CASSSPRTGINEQFF. The CDR3 bases are TGCGCCAGCAGCTCGCCGAGGACAGGGATTAATGAGCAGTTCTTC. This sequence joins TRBV4-3 and TRBJ2-1; 8 bases agree with TRBD1. Per the germline V gene, CDR1 is LGHNA and CDR2 is YSLEER. J gave up 7 bases and V 5 bases, and 10 bases lay outside the gene matches. The CDR3 is 15 amino acids.

The chain combines TRBV4-2 with TRBJ1-1, with TRBD1 matching over 10 bases. The CDR3 contains 13 residues. In germline, CDR1 is LGHNA, CDR2 YNFKEQ. V lost 5 bases, J lost 7 bases, and 4 bases stayed unmatched. The CDR3 sequence is CASSGRTGGEAFF. The CDR3 coding sequence is TGTGCCAGCAGCGGTCGGACAGGGGGTGAAGCTTTCTTT.

V usage is TRBV5-1 and J usage is TRBJ2-1; D is possibly TRBD2 (5 bases). Germline lookup yields CDR1 SGHRS and CDR2 YFSETQ. V was pared by 2 bases and J by 6 bases, with 9 bases between. This CDR3 is built from 13 residues. The CDR3: CASSLLEGNEQFF. DNA for the CDR3: TGCGCCAGCAGCTTACTAGAAGGCAATGAGCAGTTCTTC.

This chain uses TRBV19 with TRBJ1-2; 8 nucleotides agree with TRBD1. CDR3 length: 15 amino acids. The ends lost 3 bases at V and 5 bases at J; junction bases unmatched: 8. Germline lookup yields CDR1 LNHDA and CDR2 SQIVND (reference sequence). CDR3 region: CASSILGQGFYGYTF. The CDR3 DNA follows: TGTGCCAGTAGTATTCTCGGACAGGGCTTTTATGGCTACACCTTC.

V gene TRBV10-3 combines with J gene TRBJ2-1; D remains unclear. This CDR3 is built from 11 residues. Germline V gene lookup returns CDR1 ENHRY and CDR2 SYGVKD. Between the trimmed V and J ends, which lost 3 bases and 6 bases, there was a span of 3 bases. CDR3 region: CAISDLNEQFF. The CDR3 DNA sequence: TGTGCCATCAGTGACCTCAATGAGCAGTTCTTC.

The chain recombines TRBV5-6 with TRBJ1-2, with no clear D. Germline V gene lookup returns CDR1 SGHDT and CDR2 YYEEEE. This CDR3 region has 17 residues. V was clipped by 0 bases and J by 0 bases, with 15 bases between them. CDR3 region: CASSLVLAAASNYGYTF. CDR3 in DNA: TGTGCCAGCAGCTTGGTGCTGGCAGCGGCTTCTAACTATGGCTACACCTTC.

This chain uses TRBV18 with TRBJ2-7; TRBD1 aligns across 9 bases. With V trimmed by 5 bases and J by 6 bases, 14 bases remained unmatched. CDR3 length: 16 residues. CDR1 KGHSH and CDR2 LQKENI come from the germline V gene. Here the CDR3 reads CASSSSGTGLYGEQYF. DNA of the CDR3: TGTGCCAGCTCATCCTCCGGGACAGGGCTATATGGCGAGCAGTACTTC.

Only a few counts were recorded for this clone. The chain uses TRBV27 and TRBJ2-7; 8 bases fit TRBD2. This CDR3 contains 16 residues. Looked up from germline, CDR1 is MNHEY and CDR2 is SMNVEV (reference sequence). Trimming took 5 bases from V and 3 from J; bases not matched to a gene: 12. The CDR3 loop reads CASSPFGGTRGYEQYF. The CDR3 DNA sequence: TGTGCCAGCAGTCCATTTGGTGGGACTAGAGGCTACGAGCAGTACTTC.

The V gene is TRBV4-2, the J gene TRBJ1-5, with D hard to call. V shed 0 bases and J shed 7 bases, with 13 bases lying between them. The germline CDR1 and CDR2 sequences are LGHNA and YNFKEQ. CDR3 size: 15 residues. CDR3 coding DNA: TGTGCCAGCAGCCAAGATTCCGGGGTAGGGCAGCCCCAGCATTTT. Residues: CASSQDSGVGQPQHF.

The chain combines TRBV15 with TRBJ1-5; D might be TRBD1 (5 bases). The germline V gene encodes CDR1 LNHNV and CDR2 YYDKDF (reference sequence). The CDR3 has 15 residues. Between the trimmed V and J ends, which lost 0 bases and 6 bases, there was a span of 12 bases. In DNA form, the CDR3 reads TGTGCCACCAGCAGAGATCCGGACAACTCTCAGCCCCAGCATTTT. Amino acid sequence: CATSRDPDNSQPQHF.

The chain is built from TRBV2 and TRBJ1-1, with 12 positions matching TRBD1. The CDR3 consists of 14 residues. V lost 8 bases, J lost 7 bases, and 8 bases stayed unmatched. The germline gives CDR1 SNHLY, CDR2 FYNNEI. The chain's CDR3 is CASCWDRGRSEAFF. The CDR3 DNA reads as TGTGCCAGCTGCTGGGACAGGGGGCGTAGTGAAGCTTTCTTT.